The 32 T cell receptor beta chains below all came from one sample that was sequenced in a study of hypomethylating agent response in myelodysplastic syndrome. The table came from immunoSEQ multiplex PCR; TCRdb's copy has only in-frame clones and leaves some out. Of 7,000 or so clones in the sample, approximately 86% are singletons; the top ten hold roughly 16%. This sample comprised bone marrow, obtained before or after starting hypomethylating agent treatment for myelodysplastic syndrome (not recorded which). The receptors were sampled from a human donor with myelodysplastic syndrome.

The chain employs TRBV5-1 and TRBJ1-3; D might be TRBD1 (5 bases). The CDR3 runs to 14 residues. Germline V CDR1 and CDR2: SGHRS, YFSETQ. V was pared by 7 bases and J by 4 bases, with 15 bases between. The CDR3: CASAAGGGGNTIYF. DNA of the CDR3: TGCGCCAGCGCCGCCGGGGGAGGGGGAAACACCATATATTTT. Together with reference TRBV5-1 and TRBJ1-3, the CDR3 gives the full variable domain: KAGVTQTPRYLIKTRGQQVTLSCSPISGHRSVSWYQQTPGQGLQFLFEYFSETQRNKGNFPGRFSGRQFSNSRSEMNVSTLELGDSALYLCASAAGGGGNTIYFGEGSWLTVV.

This rearrangement joins TRBV19 to TRBJ1-2; maybe TRBD1 (5 bases). V gave up 4 bases and J gave up 1 base, with 13 bases separating them. Per germline, CDR1 LNHDA and CDR2 SQIVND (reference sequence). The CDR3 runs to 15 residues. CDR3 nucleotides: TGTGCCAGTAGTACCCGATGGGGCGGTAACTATGGCTACACCTTC. It is translated as CASSTRWGGNYGYTF.

The chain recombines TRBV5-5 with TRBJ2-1; D is ambiguous. This CDR3 has 13 amino acids. The V gene lost 1 base and the J gene lost 5 bases, with 7 bases spanning the gap. Germline assignment: CDR1 SGHKS and CDR2 YYEKEE (reference sequence). The CDR3 DNA sequence: TGTGCCAGCAGCTTGTACGAAAACAATGAGCAGTTCTTC. It encodes CASSLYENNEQFF.

The table lists this clone with a few counts. J is TRBJ2-7 and V is TRBV6-5, with D perhaps TRBD1 (5 bases). The germline CDR1 and CDR2 sequences are MNHEY and SVGAGI. Between the trimmed V and J ends, which lost 0 bases and 3 bases, there was a span of 9 bases. This CDR3 contains 14 residues. Here the CDR3 reads CASSYSGANYEQYF. For the CDR3, the DNA is TGTGCCAGCAGTTACTCTGGGGCTAACTACGAGCAGTACTTC.

This clone was observed a few times. V and J are TRBV10-2 and TRBJ2-7; tentative D call: TRBD1 (5 bases). The CDR3 length is 15 residues. Looked up from germline, CDR1 is WSHSY and CDR2 is SAAADI. The V end was cut by 5 bases, the J end by 0 bases, with 14 bases between. This CDR3 reads CASSPDRPASYEQYF. CDR3 DNA sequence: TGCGCCAGCAGTCCAGACAGACCAGCCTCCTACGAGCAGTACTTC.

The rearrangement uses TRBV4-3 and TRBJ1-1, with no clear D. Trimming stripped 0 bases from V and 5 bases from J, with 10 bases between. The CDR3 contains 14 residues. Germline V gives CDR1 LGHNA, CDR2 YSLEER. CDR3 region: CASSQDLGVTEAFF. DNA of the CDR3: TGCGCCAGCAGCCAAGACCTTGGAGTAACTGAAGCTTTCTTT.

This sequence joins TRBV7-8 and TRBJ2-1; 11 bases are a match to TRBD2. Germline V CDR1 and CDR2: SGHVS, FQNEAQ. This CDR3 is built from 20 residues. Trimming removed 2 bases from V and 4 bases from J; junction bases left unmatched: 16. As DNA, the CDR3 is TGTGCCAGCAGCTTAATGGCTCGGGCTAGCGGGGGGCCCATTTACAATGAGCAGTTCTTC. Protein: CASSLMARASGGPIYNEQFF.

In this sample, this clone turned up once. V is TRBV20-1 and J is TRBJ2-1, with D hard to call. V lost 4 bases and J 5 bases, leaving 6 bases between the germline ends. The CDR3 length is 11 residues. Germline CDR1 and CDR2: DFQATT and SNEGSKA (reference sequence). DNA of the CDR3: TGCAGTGCTATTAGGGACAATGAGCAGTTCTTC. This codes for CSAIRDNEQFF.

The J gene is TRBJ1-6, the V gene TRBV4-3, with 7 nucleotides matching TRBD1. Germline V gives CDR1 LGHNA, CDR2 YSLEER. The CDR3 sequence is 14 residues long. The ends lost 4 bases at V and 9 bases at J; junction bases unmatched: 6. The chain's CDR3 is CASSRGTVSSPLHF. The CDR3 DNA sequence: TGCGCCAGCAGCCGGGGGACAGTAAGTTCACCCCTCCACTTT.

The chain joins TRBV6-1 to TRBJ1-3, with D perhaps TRBD1 (5 bases). The CDR3 covers 15 residues. Germline CDR1 reads MNHNS; CDR2 reads SASEGT. The V end was cut by 3 bases, the J end by 3 bases, with 12 bases between. CDR3 bases: TGTGCCAGCAGTGAGCCCAATAGGGGTGGAAACACCATATATTTT. It codes for CASSEPNRGGNTIYF.

The rearrangement joins TRBV6-5 to TRBJ1-1; D gene ambiguous. Germline V gene sequence: CDR1 MNHEY, CDR2 SVGAGI. The CDR3 has 15 amino acids. Trimming took off 4 bases at V and 2 bases at J, with 14 bases between the two ends. This chain's CDR3 is CASSSPPKGNTEAFF. CDR3 DNA: TGTGCCAGCAGTTCCCCGCCTAAGGGTAACACTGAAGCTTTCTTT.

The V gene is TRBV6-6, the J gene TRBJ1-2; 11 positions agree with TRBD1. V trimming: 4 bases; J trimming: 8 bases; junction bases outside the gene matches: 9. Germline V gene sequence: CDR1 MNHNY, CDR2 SVGAGI (reference sequence). The CDR3 runs 15 residues. CDR3 sequence: CASSSRTGGVTGYTF. As DNA, the CDR3 is TGTGCCAGCAGTTCTAGGACAGGGGGCGTCACAGGCTACACCTTC.

The chain links TRBV5-6 to TRBJ1-6; D gene unclear. V was clipped by 2 bases and J by 8 bases, with 5 bases between them. Per the germline V gene, CDR1 is SGHDT and CDR2 is YYEEEE. The CDR3 is 12 amino acids. DNA of the CDR3: TGTGCCAGCAGCTTTCAGCATTCACCCCTCCACTTT. Residues: CASSFQHSPLHF. Variable domain in full (rest from reference TRBV5-6 and TRBJ1-6): DAGVTQSPTHLIKTRGQQVTLRCSPKSGHDTVSWYQQALGQGPQFIFQYYEEEERQRGNFPDRFSGHQFPNYSSELNVNALLLGDSALYLCASSFQHSPLHFGNGTRLTVT.

The chain is built from TRBV19 and TRBJ2-2; D gene ambiguous. The CDR3 sequence is 13 residues long. V was shortened by 6 bases and J by 7 bases, with 12 bases between the two germline ends. Germline V CDR1 and CDR2: LNHDA, SQIVND (reference sequence). The CDR3 is CASSFAGGGELFF. The DNA for the CDR3 is TGTGCCAGTAGCTTCGCAGGCGGCGGGGAGCTGTTTTTT. Together with reference TRBV19 and TRBJ2-2, the CDR3 gives the full variable domain: DGGITQSPKYLFRKEGQNVTLSCEQNLNHDAMYWYRQDPGQGLRLIYYSQIVNDFQKGDIAEGYSVSREKKESFPLTVTSAQKNPTAFYLCASSFAGGGELFFGEGSRLTVL.

The chain combines TRBV7-6 with TRBJ2-1; D is tentatively TRBD1 or TRBD2 (5 bases each). Trimming removed 4 bases at V and 8 bases at J, with 12 bases between. Looked up from germline, CDR1 is SGHVS and CDR2 is FNYEAQ. The CDR3 length is 13 residues. The CDR3 nucleotides are TGTGCCAGCAGCTGGGGCCAGGGAGATGAGCAGTTCTTC. Amino acids: CASSWGQGDEQFF.

In this sample, this clone turned up a few times. DNA for the CDR3: TGTGCCAGCAGCGCAACAGGGCTCTATGGCTACACCTTC. Translation: CASSATGLYGYTF. This chain connects TRBV9 to TRBJ1-2, with D perhaps matching TRBD1 (6 bases). Per the germline V gene, CDR1 is SGDLS and CDR2 is YYNGEE. V lost 3 bases, J lost 4 bases, and 10 bases lay in between. This CDR3 spans 13 amino acids.

The chain has TRBV7-2 and TRBJ1-1; 7 bases are a match to TRBD1. Germline trimming cut 5 bases from V and 1 base from J; bases unmatched to any gene: 13. CDR1 SGHTA and CDR2 FQGNSA come from the germline V gene. The CDR3 has 17 amino acids. As DNA, the CDR3 is TGTGCCAGCAGCCCAAGCCCGTACAGGGGTGGGAACACTGAAGCTTTCTTT. This translates into CASSPSPYRGGNTEAFF.

The chain couples TRBV29-1 to TRBJ2-7; 9 nucleotides line up with TRBD1. V lost 7 bases to trimming and J lost 1 base; unmatched junction nucleotides: 8. The CDR3 extends over 14 amino acids. CDR1 and CDR2 (germline): SQVTM, ANQGSEA. The CDR3 coding sequence is TGCAGCGCAGGTTCCGGGACAGGGTCCTACGAGCAGTACTTC. Encoded protein: CSAGSGTGSYEQYF.

CDR3 nucleotides: TGCGCCAGCAGCTTCACAGATACGCAGTATTTT. Residues: CASSFTDTQYF. The chain carries TRBV5-1 and TRBJ2-3, with unresolved D. Germline V gives CDR1 SGHRS, CDR2 YFSETQ. Trimming left V 2 bases short and J 2 bases short, with 0 bases between. CDR3 length: 11 amino acids.

This rearrangement joins TRBV2 to TRBJ2-3; perhaps TRBD1 as D (6 bases). This CDR3 comprises 15 residues. Germline V gene lookup returns CDR1 SNHLY and CDR2 FYNNEI. V lost 5 bases and J 3 bases, leaving 15 bases between the germline ends. As DNA, the CDR3 is TGTGCCAGCAGTTGGATCGGACAGAGGACAGATACGCAGTATTTT. This encodes CASSWIGQRTDTQYF.

This clone was counted only a few times. The chain is built from TRBV10-1 and TRBJ2-7; D not certain. The germline V gene encodes CDR1 WNHNN and CDR2 SYGVQD (reference sequence). This CDR3 comprises 12 residues. CDR3 sequence: CASTEPRYEQYV. The CDR3, as DNA: TGCGCCAGCACTGAGCCCCGCTACGAGCAGTACGTC.

The chain is built from TRBV11-3 and TRBJ1-6; D is uncertain. Looked up from germline, CDR1 is SGHNT and CDR2 is YENEEA. The CDR3 covers 13 residues. The V gene lost 0 bases and the J gene lost 8 bases, with 5 bases spanning the gap. The CDR3 reads CASSLDQDSPLHF. For the CDR3, the DNA is TGTGCCAGCAGCTTAGATCAGGATTCACCCCTCCACTTT.

J is TRBJ2-5 and V is TRBV7-2; TRBD2 aligns across 13 bases. The CDR3 consists of 15 residues. Looked up from germline, CDR1 is SGHTA and CDR2 is FQGNSA. Unmatched junction bases numbered 11, after V lost 5 bases and J lost 11 bases. CDR3 in amino acids: CASSVDGTSGAAQYF. In DNA, the CDR3 is TGTGCCAGCAGCGTAGATGGGACTAGCGGGGCGGCACAGTACTTC.

V and J are TRBV12-5 and TRBJ1-5; D is unclear. The CDR3 sequence is 14 residues long. Germline CDR1 LGHNT, CDR2 FRNRAP. Trimming left V 1 base short and J 3 bases short, with 7 bases between. CDR3 coding DNA: TGTGCTAGTGGTTTGGGGGAATTCAATCAGCCCCAGCATTTT. Amino acids: CASGLGEFNQPQHF.

The chain combines TRBV6-1 with TRBJ2-2; a possible D gene is TRBD1 (5 bases). V lost 4 bases and J 2 bases, leaving 17 bases between the germline ends. The CDR3 has 17 amino acids. CDR1 MNHNS and CDR2 SASEGT come from the germline V gene. The CDR3 DNA reads as TGTGCCAGCAGTGCCCGAAGGGGCCCCACTAACACCGGGGAGCTGTTTTTT. This sequence encodes CASSARRGPTNTGELFF.

The chain couples TRBV14 to TRBJ2-3, with 7 bases aligning to TRBD1. Germline CDR1 reads SGHDN; CDR2 reads FVKESK. V lost 4 bases to trimming and J lost 0 bases; unmatched junction nucleotides: 7. This CDR3 spans 16 amino acids. The CDR3 sequence: CASSPPKGASTDTQYF. The CDR3 region has the DNA TGTGCCAGCAGCCCGCCAAAGGGGGCAAGCACAGATACGCAGTATTTT. Drawing the rest from reference TRBV14 and TRBJ2-3, the complete variable domain is EAGVTQFPSHSVIEKGQTVTLRCDPISGHDNLYWYRRVMGKEIKFLLHFVKESKQDESGMPNNRFLAERTGGTYSTLKVQPAELEDSGVYFCASSPPKGASTDTQYFGPGTRLTVL.

This chain joins TRBV18 and TRBJ2-3; either TRBD1 or TRBD2 may supply D (5 bases each). This CDR3 comprises 14 residues. CDR1 is KGHSH, CDR2 LQKENI, per germline. Deletions cut 3 bases from V and 6 bases from J, with 13 bases between. The CDR3 protein is CASSPPWGTDTQYF. CDR3 nucleotides: TGTGCCAGCTCACCCCCCTGGGGGACGGATACGCAGTATTTT.

The V and J genes are TRBV5-1 and TRBJ2-5, with D hard to call. Trimming removed 0 bases at V and 1 base at J, with 7 bases between. Looked up from germline, CDR1 is SGHRS and CDR2 is YFSETQ. This CDR3 is built from 14 residues. DNA for the CDR3: TGCGCCAGCAGCTTGGGTGCAGTCCAAGAGACCCAGTACTTC. Translated: CASSLGAVQETQYF.

CDR3 amino acids: CASNRGSPDTQYF. CDR3 DNA sequence: TGTGCCAGCAACCGAGGGTCCCCAGATACGCAGTATTTT. The V call is TRBV9, the J call TRBJ2-3; possibly TRBD2 for D (5 bases). Germline CDR1 is SGDLS and CDR2 is YYNGEE. CDR3 size: 13 residues. The germline V and J ends were trimmed by 6 bases and 4 bases, with 12 bases remaining between them.

J is TRBJ1-1 and V is TRBV18; the D is unclear. V lost 1 base and J 2 bases, leaving 5 bases between the germline ends. The CDR3 is 13 residues long. Germline V lookup: CDR1 KGHSH, CDR2 LQKENI. The CDR3 spells CASSPQGNTEAFF. CDR3 nucleotide sequence: TGTGCCAGCTCACCACAGGGTAACACTGAAGCTTTCTTT. The entire variable domain, with the rest obtained from reference TRBV18 and TRBJ1-1, is as follows: NAGVMQNPRHLVRRRGQEARLRCSPMKGHSHVYWYRQLPEEGLKFMVYLQKENIIDESGMPKERFSAEFPKEGPSILRIQQVVRGDSAAYFCASSPQGNTEAFFGQGTRLTVV.

The rearrangement links TRBV7-3 to TRBJ1-1; the D gene is possibly TRBD1 (5 bases). The CDR3 extends over 13 amino acids. Trimming cost V 2 bases and J 3 bases, with 7 bases left between them. Germline V gives CDR1 SGHTA, CDR2 FQGTGA. The CDR3 sequence is CASSLQGYTEAFF. In DNA, the CDR3 is TGTGCCAGCAGCTTACAGGGTTACACTGAAGCTTTCTTT.

The chain uses TRBV30 and TRBJ1-5; D may be TRBD1 (6 bases). This CDR3 spans 14 amino acids. V was cut by 4 bases and J by 3 bases, with 13 bases left in between. CDR1 GTSNPN and CDR2 SVGIG come from the germline V gene (reference sequence). The CDR3 loop reads CAWKGGTPNQPQHF. The DNA of the CDR3 is TGTGCCTGGAAAGGGGGTACGCCCAATCAGCCCCAGCATTTT. Based on the CDR3 plus reference TRBV30 and TRBJ1-5, the full variable domain is SQTIHQWPATLVQPVGSPLSLECTVEGTSNPNLYWYRQAAGRGLQLLFYSVGIGQISSEVPQNLSASRPQDRQFILSSKKLLLSDSGFYLCAWKGGTPNQPQHFGDGTRLSIL.